This T cell receptor (beta chain) was sequenced in a study of blood T cell repertoires in COVID-19. As for the study in general: T cells, B-cell-depleted T cells, or PBMCs provided the cDNA or gDNA that served as material.

Germline V gene lookup returns CDR1 LGHNA and CDR2 YNFKEQ. J lost 4 bases, V lost 2 bases, and 6 bases had no gene match. The CDR3 runs 16 residues. Original analysis: For nucleated cells, counts were estimated from reference gene primer amplification. Here immunoSEQ multiplex PCR was the method, and the copy in TCRdb shows in-frame clones only, minus some. Clone size and V and J calls were adopted from that table, with D and trimming inferred from the DNA. Here the sample spans about 160,000 clones, 87% being singletons. Sequencing used peripheral blood. The V and J genes are TRBV4-2 and TRBJ2-3; 10 nucleotides line up with TRBD1. This TCR derives from a woman aged 60-70 years who had recovered from COVID-19. CDR3 in DNA: TGTGCCAGCAGCCAACCGGGACAGGGGCTATCAGATACGCAGTATTTT. Residues: CASSQPGQGLSDTQYF.